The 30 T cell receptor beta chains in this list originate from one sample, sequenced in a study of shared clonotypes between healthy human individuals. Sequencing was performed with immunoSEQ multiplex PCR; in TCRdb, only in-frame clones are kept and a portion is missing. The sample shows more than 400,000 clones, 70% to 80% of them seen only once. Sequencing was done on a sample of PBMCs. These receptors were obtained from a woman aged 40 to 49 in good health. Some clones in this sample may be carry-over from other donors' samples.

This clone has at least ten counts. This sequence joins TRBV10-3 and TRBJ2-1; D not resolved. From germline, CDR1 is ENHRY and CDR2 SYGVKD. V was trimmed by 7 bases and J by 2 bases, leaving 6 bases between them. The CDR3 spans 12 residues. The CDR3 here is CAITDPYNEQFF. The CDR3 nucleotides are TGTGCCATCACTGACCCCTACAATGAGCAGTTCTTC.

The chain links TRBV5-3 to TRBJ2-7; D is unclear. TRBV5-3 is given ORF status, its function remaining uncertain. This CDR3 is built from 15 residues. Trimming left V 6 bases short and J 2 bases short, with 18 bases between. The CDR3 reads CARNRQLPHTYEQYF. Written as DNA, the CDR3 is TGTGCCAGAAACCGGCAGCTTCCTCACACCTACGAGCAGTACTTC.

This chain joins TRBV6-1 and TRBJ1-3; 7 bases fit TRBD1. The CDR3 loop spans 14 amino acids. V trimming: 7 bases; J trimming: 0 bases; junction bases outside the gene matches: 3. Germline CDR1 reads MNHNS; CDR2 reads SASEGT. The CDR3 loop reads CASKDRSSGNTIYF. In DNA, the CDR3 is TGTGCCAGCAAGGACAGGTCCTCTGGAAACACCATATATTTT.

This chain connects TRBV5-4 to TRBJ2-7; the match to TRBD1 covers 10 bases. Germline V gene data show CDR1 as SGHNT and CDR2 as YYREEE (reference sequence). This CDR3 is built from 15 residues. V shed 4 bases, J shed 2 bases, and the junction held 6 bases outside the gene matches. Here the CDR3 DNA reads TGTGCCAGCAGCAAGGGACAGGGGAACGCCTACGAGCAGTACTTC. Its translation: CASSKGQGNAYEQYF.

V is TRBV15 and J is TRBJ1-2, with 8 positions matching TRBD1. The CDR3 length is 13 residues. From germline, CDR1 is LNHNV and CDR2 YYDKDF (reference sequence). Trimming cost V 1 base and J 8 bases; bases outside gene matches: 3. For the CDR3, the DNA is TGTGCCACCAGCAGAGCAGGGGGCGACGGCTACACCTTC. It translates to CATSRAGGDGYTF. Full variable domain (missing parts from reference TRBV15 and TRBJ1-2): DAMVIQNPRYQVTQFGKPVTLSCSQTLNHNVMYWYQQKSSQAPKLLFHYYDKDFNNEADTPDNFQSRRPNTSFCFLDIRSPGLGDTAMYLCATSRAGGDGYTFGSGTRLTVV.

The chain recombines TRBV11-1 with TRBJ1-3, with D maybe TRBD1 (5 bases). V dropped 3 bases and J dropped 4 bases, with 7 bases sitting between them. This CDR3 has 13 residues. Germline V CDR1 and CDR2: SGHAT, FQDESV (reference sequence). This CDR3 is CASSFWGGNTIYF. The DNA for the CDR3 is TGTGCCAGCAGCTTTTGGGGCGGAAACACCATATATTTT.

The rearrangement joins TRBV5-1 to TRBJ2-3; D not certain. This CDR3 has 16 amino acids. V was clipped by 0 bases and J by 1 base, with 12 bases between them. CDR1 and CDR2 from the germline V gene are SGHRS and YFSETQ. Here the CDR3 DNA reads TGCGCCAGCAGCTTGGCCCCCGCAGTACGCACAGATACGCAGTATTTT. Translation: CASSLAPAVRTDTQYF.

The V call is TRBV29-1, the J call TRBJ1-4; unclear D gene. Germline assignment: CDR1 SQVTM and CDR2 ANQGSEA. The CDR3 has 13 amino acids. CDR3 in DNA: TGCAACGTCCTGGTAGGGACTAATGAAAAACTGTTTTTT. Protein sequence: CNVLVGTNEKLFF.

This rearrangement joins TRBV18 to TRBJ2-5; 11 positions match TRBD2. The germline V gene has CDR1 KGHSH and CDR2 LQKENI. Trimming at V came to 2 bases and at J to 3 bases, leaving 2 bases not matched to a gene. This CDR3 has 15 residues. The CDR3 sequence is CASSPALAGEETQYF. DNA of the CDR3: TGTGCCAGCTCACCAGCACTAGCGGGGGAAGAGACCCAGTACTTC.

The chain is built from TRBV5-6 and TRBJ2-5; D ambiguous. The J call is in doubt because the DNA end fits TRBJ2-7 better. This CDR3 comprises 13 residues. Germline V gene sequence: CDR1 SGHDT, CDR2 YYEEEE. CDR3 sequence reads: CASSFEESYEQYF. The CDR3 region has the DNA TGTGCCAGCAGCTTTGAGGAGAGCTACGAGCAGTACTTC.

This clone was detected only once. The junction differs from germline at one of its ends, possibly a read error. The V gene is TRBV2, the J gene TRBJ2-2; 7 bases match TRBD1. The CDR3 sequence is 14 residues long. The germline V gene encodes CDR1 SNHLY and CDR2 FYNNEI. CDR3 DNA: TGTGCCAGCAGGGAAGACAGGGTCACCGGGGAGCTGTTTTTT. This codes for CASREDRVTGELFF.

CDR3 coding DNA: TGTGCCAGCAGCTTGGCTAGGGCGGAGACCCAGTACTTC. As protein: CASSLARAETQYF. The rearrangement joins TRBV7-8 to TRBJ2-5; D remains unclear. Per the germline V gene, CDR1 is SGHVS and CDR2 is FQNEAQ. The CDR3 length is 13 residues. V lost 3 bases, J lost 5 bases, and 10 bases lay in between.

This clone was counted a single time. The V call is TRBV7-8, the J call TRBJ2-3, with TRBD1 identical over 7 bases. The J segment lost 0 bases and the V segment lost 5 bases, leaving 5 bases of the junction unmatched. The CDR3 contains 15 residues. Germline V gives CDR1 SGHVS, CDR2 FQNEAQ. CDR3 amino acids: CASSVPGQSTDTQYF. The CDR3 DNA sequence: TGTGCCAGCAGCGTGCCGGGACAGAGCACAGATACGCAGTATTTT.

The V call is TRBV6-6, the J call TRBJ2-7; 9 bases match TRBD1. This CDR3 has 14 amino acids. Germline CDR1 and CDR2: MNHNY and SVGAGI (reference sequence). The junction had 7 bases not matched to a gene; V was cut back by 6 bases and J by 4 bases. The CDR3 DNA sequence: TGTGCCAGCAGCCTTAGGACAGGGGATTACGAGCAGTACTTC. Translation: CASSLRTGDYEQYF.

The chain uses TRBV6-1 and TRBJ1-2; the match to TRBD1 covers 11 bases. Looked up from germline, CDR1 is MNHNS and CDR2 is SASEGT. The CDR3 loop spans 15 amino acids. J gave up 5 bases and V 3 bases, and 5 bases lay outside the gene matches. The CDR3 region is CASSDGTGGGYGYTF. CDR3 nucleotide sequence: TGTGCCAGCAGTGACGGGACAGGGGGAGGGTATGGCTACACCTTC.

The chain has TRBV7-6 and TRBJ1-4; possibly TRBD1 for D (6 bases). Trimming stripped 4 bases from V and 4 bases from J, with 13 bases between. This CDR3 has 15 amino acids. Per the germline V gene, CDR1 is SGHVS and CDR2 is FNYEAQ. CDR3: CASSSSGTNNEKLFF. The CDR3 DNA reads TGTGCCAGCAGCTCCTCCGGGACAAATAATGAAAAACTGTTTTTT.

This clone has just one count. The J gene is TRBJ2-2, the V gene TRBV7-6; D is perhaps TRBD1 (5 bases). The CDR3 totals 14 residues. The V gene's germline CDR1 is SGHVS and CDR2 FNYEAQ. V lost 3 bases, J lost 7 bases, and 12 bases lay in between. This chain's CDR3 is CASSFGHEGGELFF. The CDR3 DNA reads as TGTGCCAGCAGCTTTGGACATGAAGGCGGGGAGCTGTTTTTT.

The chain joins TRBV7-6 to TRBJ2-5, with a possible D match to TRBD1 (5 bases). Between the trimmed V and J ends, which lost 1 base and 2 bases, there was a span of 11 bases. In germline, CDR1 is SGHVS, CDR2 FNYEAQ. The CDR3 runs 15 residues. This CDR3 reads CASSLVAREQETQYF. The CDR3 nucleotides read TGTGCCAGCAGCTTAGTTGCCAGGGAACAAGAGACCCAGTACTTC.

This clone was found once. The CDR3 DNA is TGTGCCAGCAGTGAGGGACTCATGACCGGGGAGCTGTTTTTT. Protein: CASSEGLMTGELFF. The chain combines TRBV6-6 with TRBJ2-2, with D tentatively TRBD2 (6 bases). The CDR3 runs 14 residues. V lost 5 bases, J lost 5 bases, and 12 bases lay in between. From germline, CDR1 is MNHNY and CDR2 SVGAGI (reference sequence).

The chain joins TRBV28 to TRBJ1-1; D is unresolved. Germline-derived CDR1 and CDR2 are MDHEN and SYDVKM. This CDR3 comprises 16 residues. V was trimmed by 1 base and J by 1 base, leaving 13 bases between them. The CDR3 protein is CASSLLGLGQNTEAFF. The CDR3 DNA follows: TGTGCCAGCAGTTTATTAGGTCTCGGTCAGAACACTGAAGCTTTCTTT.

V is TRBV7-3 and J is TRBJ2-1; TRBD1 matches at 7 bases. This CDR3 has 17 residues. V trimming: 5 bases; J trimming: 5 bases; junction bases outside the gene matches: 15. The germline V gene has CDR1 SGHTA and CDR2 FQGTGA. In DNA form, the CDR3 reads TGTGCCAGCAGCACCCAGGGAGAGGGGGCGCTGGACAATGAGCAGTTCTTC. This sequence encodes CASSTQGEGALDNEQFF.

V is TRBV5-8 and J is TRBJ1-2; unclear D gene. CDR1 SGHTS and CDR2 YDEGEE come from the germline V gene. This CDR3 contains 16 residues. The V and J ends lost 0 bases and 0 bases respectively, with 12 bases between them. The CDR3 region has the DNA TGTGCCAGCAGCTTGGATTTGGCACAGTCTAACTATGGCTACACCTTC. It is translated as CASSLDLAQSNYGYTF.

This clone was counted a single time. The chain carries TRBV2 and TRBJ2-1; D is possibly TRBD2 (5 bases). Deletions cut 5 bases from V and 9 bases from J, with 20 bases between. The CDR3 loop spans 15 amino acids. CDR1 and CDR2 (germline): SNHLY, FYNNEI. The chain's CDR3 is CASSTLAGGGREQFF. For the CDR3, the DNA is TGTGCCAGCAGTACCTTAGCCGGAGGAGGCCGTGAGCAGTTCTTC.

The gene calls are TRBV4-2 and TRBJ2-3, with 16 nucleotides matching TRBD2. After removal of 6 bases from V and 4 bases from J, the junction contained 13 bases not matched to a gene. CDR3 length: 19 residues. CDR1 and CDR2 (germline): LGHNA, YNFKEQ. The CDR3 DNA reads TGTGCCAGCAGTCGCGGGGGACTAGCGGGAGGGCCTATCGCAGATACGCAGTATTTT. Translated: CASSRGGLAGGPIADTQYF.

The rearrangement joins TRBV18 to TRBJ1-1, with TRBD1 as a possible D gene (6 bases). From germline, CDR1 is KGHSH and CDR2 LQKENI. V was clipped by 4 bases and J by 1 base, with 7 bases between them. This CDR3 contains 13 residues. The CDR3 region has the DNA TGTGCCAGCTCACGACAGGAGAACACTGAAGCTTTCTTT. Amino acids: CASSRQENTEAFF.

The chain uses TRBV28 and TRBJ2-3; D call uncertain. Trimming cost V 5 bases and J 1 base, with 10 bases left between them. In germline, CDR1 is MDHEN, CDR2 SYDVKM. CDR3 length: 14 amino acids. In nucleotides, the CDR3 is TGTGCCAGCAGTCCCCAATCGGGCACAGATACGCAGTATTTT. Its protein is CASSPQSGTDTQYF.

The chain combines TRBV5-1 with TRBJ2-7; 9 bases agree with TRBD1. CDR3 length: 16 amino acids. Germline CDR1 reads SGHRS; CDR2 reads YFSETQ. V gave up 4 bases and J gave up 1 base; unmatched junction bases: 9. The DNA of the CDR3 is TGCGCCAGCAGCCGCCCCCGGGACAGGGAATCCTACGAGCAGTACTTC. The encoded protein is CASSRPRDRESYEQYF.

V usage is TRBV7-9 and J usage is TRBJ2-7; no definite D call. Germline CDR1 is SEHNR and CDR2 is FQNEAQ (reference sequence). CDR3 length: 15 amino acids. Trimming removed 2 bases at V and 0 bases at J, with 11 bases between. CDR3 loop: CASSLTRDNSYEQYF. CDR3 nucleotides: TGTGCCAGCAGCTTAACTCGAGACAACTCCTACGAGCAGTACTTC.

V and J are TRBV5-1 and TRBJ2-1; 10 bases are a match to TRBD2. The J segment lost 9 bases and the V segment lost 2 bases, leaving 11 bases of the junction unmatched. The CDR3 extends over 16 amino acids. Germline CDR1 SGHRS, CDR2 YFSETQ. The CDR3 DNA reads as TGCGCCAGCAGCTTTACACCACTAGCGGGAAGGGGTGAGCAGTTCTTC. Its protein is CASSFTPLAGRGEQFF.

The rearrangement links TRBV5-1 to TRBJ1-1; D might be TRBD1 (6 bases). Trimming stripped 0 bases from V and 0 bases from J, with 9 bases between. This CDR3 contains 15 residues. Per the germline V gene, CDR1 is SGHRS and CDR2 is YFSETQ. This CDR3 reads CASSLEWTVNTEAFF. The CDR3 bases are TGCGCCAGCAGCTTGGAATGGACAGTGAACACTGAAGCTTTCTTT.